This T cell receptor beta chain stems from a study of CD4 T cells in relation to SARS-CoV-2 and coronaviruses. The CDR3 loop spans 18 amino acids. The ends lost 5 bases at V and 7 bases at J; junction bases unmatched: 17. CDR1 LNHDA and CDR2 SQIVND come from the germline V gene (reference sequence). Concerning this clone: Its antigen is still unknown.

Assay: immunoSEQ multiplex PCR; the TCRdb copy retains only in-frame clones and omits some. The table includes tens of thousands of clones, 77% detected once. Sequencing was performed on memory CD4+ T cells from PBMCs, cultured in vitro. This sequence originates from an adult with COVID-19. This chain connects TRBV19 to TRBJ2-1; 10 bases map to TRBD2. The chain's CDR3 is CASSHGTSVGRSQNEQFF. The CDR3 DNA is TGTGCCAGTAGTCACGGGACTAGCGTGGGTCGTTCCCAAAATGAGCAGTTCTTC.